Listed below are T cell receptor beta chains from one sample, sequenced in a study of STAT5B mutations in CD4+ large granular lymphocyte leukemia. This table comes from immunoSEQ multiplex PCR, and its TCRdb copy is limited to in-frame clones, with some not included. The table has fewer than 35,000 clones, around two thirds seen once. The source material was CD4+ T cells from blood buffy coats. The receptor set was obtained from a human donor in good health. Each CDR3 is given with its conserved first and last residue. Fields, in order: CDR3 protein, J gene, V gene.

CASSESGRGTNQPQHF | TRBJ1-5 | TRBV25-1
CASSDLGETQYF | TRBJ2-5 | TRBV25-1
CASSLEAGSYEQYF | TRBJ2-7 | TRBV7-6
CATSRDPQEGYTF | TRBJ1-2 | TRBV15
CASSKGGVTTEYGYTF | TRBJ1-2 | TRBV21-1
CSVEPTGTTNEKLFF | TRBJ1-4 | TRBV29-1
CASSIHNRDRGARFGNTIYF | TRBJ1-3 | TRBV13
CASILLQGGEQYF | TRBJ2-7 | TRBV7-2
CASSVGPGWGATSSHNEQFF | TRBJ2-1 | TRBV9
CASSPGIGQAGTDTQYF | TRBJ2-3 | TRBV5-1
CASSPAPPGTGSYNEQFF | TRBJ2-1 | TRBV4-2
CASSVGFYEQFF | TRBJ2-1 | TRBV9
CASSNRVGEAFF | TRBJ1-1 | TRBV19
CASSEQGLSNQPQHF | TRBJ1-5 | TRBV2
CASSSKSTGVLITEAFF | TRBJ1-1 | TRBV19
CATLFVSGGATGELFF | TRBJ2-2 | TRBV10-3
CASSENTGELFF | TRBJ2-2 | TRBV18
CAISEEGRPNTGELFF | TRBJ2-2 | TRBV10-3
CSANPTGGAGIQYF | TRBJ2-4 | TRBV29-1
CASSPRSGVTSSYEQYF | TRBJ2-7 | TRBV28
CASSERPGPGYTF | TRBJ1-2 | TRBV2
CASNSVLAGGPVEQFF | TRBJ2-1 | TRBV7-8
CAWCDTIYF | TRBJ1-3 | TRBV5-3
CASSVDQSSYNEQFF | TRBJ2-1 | TRBV9
CASERGYEQYF | TRBJ2-7 | TRBV27
CASRGTASGGYTF | TRBJ1-2 | TRBV6-5
CASSLIEKETQYF | TRBJ2-5 | TRBV7-6
CASSSAGTGSYEQYF | TRBJ2-7 | TRBV7-9
CASNPNGQGANSPLHF | TRBJ1-6 | TRBV19
CATSGLYEQYF | TRBJ2-7 | TRBV15
CASSLSSRGRASNQPQHF | TRBJ1-5 | TRBV27
CASSSRTGDNQPQHF | TRBJ1-5 | TRBV18
CASSIQGAQPQHF | TRBJ1-5 | TRBV5-6
CASIQGSSYNSPLHF | TRBJ1-6 | TRBV28
CASSSLSDSYEQYF | TRBJ2-7 | TRBV5-1
CASSTRGGYTEAFF | TRBJ1-1 | TRBV19
CASRPTGGGNTIYF | TRBJ1-3 | TRBV28
CASSSVAKDQPQHF | TRBJ1-5 | TRBV2
CASSRTGLGNQPQHF | TRBJ1-5 | TRBV4-1
CAWGGGARLETQYF | TRBJ2-5 | TRBV30
CASSPLAGGFTDTQYF | TRBJ2-3 | TRBV18
CASSSTGTGSYEQYF | TRBJ2-7 | TRBV19
CASSIGAAGVLREQFF | TRBJ2-1 | TRBV19
CASSEAGGGTEAFF | TRBJ1-1 | TRBV18
CASSSRPGTSYEQYF | TRBJ2-7 | TRBV6-5
CASSPKGASSYEQYF | TRBJ2-7 | TRBV9
CASSPQDPTWGYTF | TRBJ1-2 | TRBV18
CAWSQRGGYGYTF | TRBJ1-2 | TRBV30
CASSFQSTGYTF | TRBJ1-2 | TRBV7-9
CASKADPGQATEAFF | TRBJ1-1 | TRBV6-5